The entry that follows covers one TCR beta chain sequence. Its specificity is not known. Clones were read by immunoSEQ multiplex PCR, and TCRdb kept only the in-frame ones, dropping some. This sample has over 150,000 clones, with about nine tenths found just once. This entry is derived from a study of T cell responses to AZD1222 COVID-19 vaccine. Study-wide background: Samples with a second dose at about 4 or about 12 weeks were pooled together. General study points: Repertoires in all cases were sampled only once the peak T cell response had passed. Among the donors, most were white British and more were female, and clonal diversity was possibly underestimated. Elevations in Spike-specific TCR breadth and depth followed administration of two AZD1222 doses.

J lost 2 bases, V lost 1 base, and 11 bases had no gene match. CDR1 MGHDK and CDR2 SYGVNS come from the germline V gene. The CDR3 length is 17 residues. The source was peripheral blood, collected on day 0 of AZD1222 vaccination. The chain uses TRBV25-1 and TRBJ2-7, with 7 bases that match TRBD1. The sequence was collected from an adult in good health. Written as DNA, the CDR3 is TGTGCCAGCAGTGAATCTCATGTGGGGACAGTACCCTACGAGCAGTACTTC. Protein product: CASSESHVGTVPYEQYF.